This T cell receptor (beta chain) derives from a study of human versus mouse CDR3 diversity and MHC coevolution. The overall study: immunoSEQ was reported to reach one in 200,000 T cells sensitivity.

Concerning this clone: Its antigen is as yet unknown.

Naive CD4 T cells, CD45RO-negative and CD62L-positive, were flow-sorted from PBMCs. Unmatched junction bases numbered 7, after V lost 5 bases and J lost 5 bases. This CDR3 comprises 14 residues. CDR1 SGHAT and CDR2 FQNNGV come from the germline V gene. Libraries were prepared by immunoSEQ multiplex PCR; TCRdb keeps only in-frame clonotypes and omits some of them. The sample includes around 59,000 clones, 85% to 95% of them seen just once. General study results and limits: Clonal inequality was lowest in most of the three human donors. Human T cells underwent selection on roughly 6 different MHC II alleles.

This rearrangement joins TRBV11-2 to TRBJ1-2, with 8 bases lining up with TRBD1. The receptor was derived from a person between 55 and 69 years old in good health. Sequenced input: naive CD4+ T cells from blood. Subset noted: CD45RO-negative CD62L-positive naive CD4 T cells. Written as DNA, the CDR3 is TGTGCCAGCAGCACTGGACAGGGTCCTTATGGCTACACCTTC. Protein: CASSTGQGPYGYTF.